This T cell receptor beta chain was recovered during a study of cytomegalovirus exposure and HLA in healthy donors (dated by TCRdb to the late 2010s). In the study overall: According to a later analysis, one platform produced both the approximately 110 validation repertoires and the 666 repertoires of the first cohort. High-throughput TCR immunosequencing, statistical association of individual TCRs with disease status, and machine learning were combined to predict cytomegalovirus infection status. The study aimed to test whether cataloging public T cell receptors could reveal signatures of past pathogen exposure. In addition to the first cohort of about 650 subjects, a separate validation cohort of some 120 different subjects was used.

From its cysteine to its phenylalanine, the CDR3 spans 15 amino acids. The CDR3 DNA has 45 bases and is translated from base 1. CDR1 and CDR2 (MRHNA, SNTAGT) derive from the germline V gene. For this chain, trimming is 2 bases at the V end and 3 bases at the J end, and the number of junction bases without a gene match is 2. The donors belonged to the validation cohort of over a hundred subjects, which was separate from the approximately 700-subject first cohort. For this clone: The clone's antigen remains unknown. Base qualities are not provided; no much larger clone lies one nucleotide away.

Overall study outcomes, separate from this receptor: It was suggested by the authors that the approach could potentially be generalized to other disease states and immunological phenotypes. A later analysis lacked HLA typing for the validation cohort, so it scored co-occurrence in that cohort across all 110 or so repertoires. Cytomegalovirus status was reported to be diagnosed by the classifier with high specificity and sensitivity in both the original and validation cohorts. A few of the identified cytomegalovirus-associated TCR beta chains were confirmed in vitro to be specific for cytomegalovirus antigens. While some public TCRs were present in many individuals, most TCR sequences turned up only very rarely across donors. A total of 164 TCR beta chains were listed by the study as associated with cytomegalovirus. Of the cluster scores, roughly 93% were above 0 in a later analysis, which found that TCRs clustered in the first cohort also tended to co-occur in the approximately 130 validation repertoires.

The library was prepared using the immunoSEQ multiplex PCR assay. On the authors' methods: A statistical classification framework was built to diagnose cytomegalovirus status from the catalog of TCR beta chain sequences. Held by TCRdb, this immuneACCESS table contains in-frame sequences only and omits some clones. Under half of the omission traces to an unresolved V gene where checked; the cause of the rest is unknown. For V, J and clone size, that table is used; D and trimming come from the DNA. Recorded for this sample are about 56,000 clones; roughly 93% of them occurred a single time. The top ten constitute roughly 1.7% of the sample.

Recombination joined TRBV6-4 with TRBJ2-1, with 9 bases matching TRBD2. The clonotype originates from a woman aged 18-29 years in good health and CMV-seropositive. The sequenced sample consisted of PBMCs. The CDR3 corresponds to CASSDELAGYNEQFF. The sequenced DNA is TGTGCCAGCAGTGACGAACTAGCGGGCTACAATGAGCAGTTCTTC.